This TCR beta chain derives from a study of cytomegalovirus exposure and HLA in healthy donors. Sequencing used immunoSEQ multiplex PCR; TCRdb keeps in-frame clones, though not all of them. The top ten hold roughly 6.7% of the sample, which has 140,000 or so clones, about 90% seen once. In germline, CDR1 is SGHTA, CDR2 FQGNSA. Trimming took off 1 base at V and 3 bases at J, with 16 bases between the two ends. This CDR3 contains 16 residues. This clone occurred once. The chain joins TRBV7-2 to TRBJ2-7; possible D gene TRBD2, 6 bases. This receptor was obtained from a woman younger than 45 in good health and CMV-seropositive. Specimen: PBMCs. The CDR3 loop reads CASSLGDFGRSYEQYF. CDR3 in DNA: TGTGCCAGCAGCTTAGGGGACTTCGGGCGGAGCTACGAGCAGTACTTC.